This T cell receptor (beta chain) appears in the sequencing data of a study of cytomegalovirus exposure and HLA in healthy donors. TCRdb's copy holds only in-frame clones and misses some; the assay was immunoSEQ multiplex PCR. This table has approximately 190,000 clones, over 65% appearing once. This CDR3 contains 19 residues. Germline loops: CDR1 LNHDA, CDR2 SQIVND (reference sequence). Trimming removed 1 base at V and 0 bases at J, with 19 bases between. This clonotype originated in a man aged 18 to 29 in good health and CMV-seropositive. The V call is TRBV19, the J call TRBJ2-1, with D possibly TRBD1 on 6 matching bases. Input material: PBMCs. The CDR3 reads CASSIGPLQGLPSYNEQFF. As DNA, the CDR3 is TGTGCCAGTAGTATAGGTCCCCTACAGGGTTTGCCCTCCTACAATGAGCAGTTCTTC.